One T cell receptor (beta chain) is described in this entry. The data were taken from a study of blood T cells in healthy people across ages. Trimming stripped 3 bases from V and 6 bases from J, with 5 bases between. The CDR3 contains 11 residues. Sample-barcoded 5' priming and a J-beta primer mix drove a second PCR of roughly 6 to 12 cycles. MiXCR, run by TCRdb on the 5' RACE reads, gives a single entry per CDR3 protein. The sample consists of 1.4 million to 1.5 million distinct CDR3 sequences, 42% of them appearing once. This clonotype was sampled from a woman aged 18 to 35 in good health. The rearrangement joins TRBV12-3 or TRBV12-4 to TRBJ1-1; D call uncertain. Sequencing was performed on blood. CDR3 in amino acids: CASSFFSEAFF. CDR3 in DNA: TGTGCCAGCAGTTTTTTCTCTGAAGCTTTCTTT.